Here is one T cell receptor beta chain with its context. Profiling relied on immunoSEQ multiplex PCR, and the TCRdb table lists in-frame clones only, not all of them. The sample yields 200,000 to 300,000 clones, around 84% seen once. The sample is drawn from a study of blood T cell repertoires in COVID-19. In germline, CDR1 is SGHRS, CDR2 YFSETQ. Trimming removed 2 bases at V and 4 bases at J, with 15 bases between. The CDR3 length is 15 residues. V gene TRBV5-1 combines with J gene TRBJ1-1; D is uncertain. This clonotype was sampled from a man in his sixties with acute or convalescent COVID-19. Specimen: peripheral blood. CDR3 coding DNA: TGCGCCAGCAGCTTAATCCGGGGATCGGGCACTGAAGCTTTCTTT. Translating gives CASSLIRGSGTEAFF. The whole variable domain, filled in from reference TRBV5-1 and TRBJ1-1, reads KAGVTQTPRYLIKTRGQQVTLSCSPISGHRSVSWYQQTPGQGLQFLFEYFSETQRNKGNFPGRFSGRQFSNSRSEMNVSTLELGDSALYLCASSLIRGSGTEAFFGQGTRLTVV.